A selection of T cell receptor beta chains follows, all from one sample in a study of CD8 T cells in ankylosing spondylitis. TCRdb ran MiXCR on the 5' RACE reads and lists one entry per CDR3 protein. In the table there are under 120,000 distinct CDR3 sequences, 24% of which are singletons. The sequenced material came from synovial fluid, either unsorted or a sorted T cell fraction (not recorded which). These receptors were collected from a male donor with ankylosing spondylitis. Both conserved end residues are trimmed from each CDR3. Some rows have no size entry. The others give once, few or many, or a class for an expanded clone.

clone size | V gene | CDR3 protein
NA | TRBV20-1 | GTTTGDNSPLH
NA | TRBV29-1 | SVEGPNREKLF
NA | TRBV24-1 | ATSDLTGTDTQY
few | TRBV4-2 | ASSQPDRGTKNIQY
NA | TRBV19 | ASSIERDTEAF
NA | TRBV5-1 | ASSQRQGGEAF
many | TRBV3-1 | ASSKGYKYEAF
many | TRBV12-3/TRBV12-4 | ASIAGVSDTQY
NA | TRBV11-2 | ASSYPASRTEAF
many | TRBV6-1 | ASGTTGHDSNQPQH
few | TRBV3-1 | ASRGRGSGGYEQY
NA | TRBV25-1 | ASSDPGQGPANYGYT
NA | TRBV3-1 | ASSQVGGWAF
many | TRBV20-1 | SARDGVAGETQY
few | TRBV20-1 | SATPGAGETQY
few | TRBV2 | ASSGNLYYNEQF
many | TRBV2 | ASISGTTSYNEQF
NA | TRBV5-1 | ASNRQGGKDTGELF
NA | TRBV7-2 | ASSLGDQDHSTDTQY
NA | TRBV12-3/TRBV12-4 | ASTTGGSPLH
few | TRBV20-1 | SARAPPTETQY
few | TRBV5-6 | ASSLADRGRDQPQH
few | TRBV12-3/TRBV12-4 | ASSFGQSSGANVLT
few | TRBV19 | ASSQSGLGEDTQY
NA | TRBV20-1 | SASRGWAEAF